Listed below are T cell receptor beta chains from one sample, sequenced in a study of shared clonotypes between healthy human individuals. Profiling relied on immunoSEQ multiplex PCR, and the TCRdb table lists in-frame clones only, not all of them. The sample yields about 2.4 million clones, 90% to 95% seen once. Material for sequencing was naive CD4+ T cells from PBMCs. The receptors stem from a young man in good health. Some clones in this sample may be carry-over from other donors' samples. CDR3s include the opening cysteine and the closing phenylalanine or tryptophan. A D gene is named only where the DNA matches it firmly. Where a row states a size, it is once, few, many or the class of an expanded clone; other rows omit it.

CDR3nt: TGTGCCAGCAGCTTAGAGATGATTGCGGGGAGGGAGACCCAGTACTTC
CDR3aa: CASSLEMIAGRETQYF
len: 16
v_gene: TRBV7-9
j_gene: TRBJ2-5
abundance: NA
d_gene: NA

CDR3nt: TGTGCCAGCAGGGGCGGATTCGGGTTGGACAATCAGCCCCAGCATTTT
CDR3aa: CASRGGFGLDNQPQHF
len: 16
v_gene: TRBV28
j_gene: TRBJ1-5
abundance: NA
d_gene: NA

CDR3nt: TGTGCCAGCGCCCGAACCGGGACAGCTAATGAAAAACTGTTTTTT
CDR3aa: CASARTGTANEKLFF
len: 15
v_gene: TRBV2
j_gene: TRBJ1-4
abundance: NA
d_gene: TRBD1

CDR3nt: TGTGCCTCCCGGCACGAATCTCTTTCCGAGCAGTACTTC
CDR3aa: CASRHESLSEQYF
len: 13
v_gene: TRBV30
j_gene: TRBJ2-7
abundance: NA
d_gene: NA

CDR3nt: TGTGCCAGCAGCTTAGCGTGGACGGCAGATCAGCCCCAGCATTTT
CDR3aa: CASSLAWTADQPQHF
len: 15
v_gene: TRBV7-9
j_gene: TRBJ1-5
abundance: NA
d_gene: NA

CDR3nt: TGTGCCAGCAGCGTAGGTGCCGGAGGAAACACCATATATTTT
CDR3aa: CASSVGAGGNTIYF
len: 14
v_gene: TRBV9
j_gene: TRBJ1-3
abundance: NA
d_gene: NA

CDR3nt: TGTGCCTCGTCCAGTCCCGGGACAGGAGGCACAGATACGCAGTATTTT
CDR3aa: CASSSPGTGGTDTQYF
len: 16
v_gene: TRBV28
j_gene: TRBJ2-3
abundance: NA
d_gene: TRBD1

CDR3nt: TGTGCCAGCAGCTTTGACAGGGGGGTTTACGAGCAGTACTTC
CDR3aa: CASSFDRGVYEQYF
len: 14
v_gene: TRBV5-6
j_gene: TRBJ2-7
abundance: NA
d_gene: TRBD1

CDR3nt: TGCGCCAGCGCCAAGAACACCGGGGAGCTGTTTTTT
CDR3aa: CASAKNTGELFF
len: 12
v_gene: TRBV10-1
j_gene: TRBJ2-2
abundance: few
d_gene: NA

CDR3nt: TGCAGCGTTGAAATTGTACAAGAGACCCAGTACTTC
CDR3aa: CSVEIVQETQYF
len: 12
v_gene: TRBV29-1
j_gene: TRBJ2-5
abundance: few
d_gene: NA

CDR3nt: TGCGCCAGCAGCCCCCTAGGGCAGAGCCGAAACACCATATATTTT
CDR3aa: CASSPLGQSRNTIYF
len: 15
v_gene: TRBV4-1
j_gene: TRBJ1-3
abundance: NA
d_gene: NA

CDR3nt: TGCGCCAGCACAACCGGGACTAGCGGGAAAGAGCAGTTCTTC
CDR3aa: CASTTGTSGKEQFF
len: 14
v_gene: TRBV5-1
j_gene: TRBJ2-1
abundance: NA
d_gene: TRBD2

CDR3nt: TGTGCCAGCAGCTTGATTCGGTCCCAGAGAGAGGGGCAGTACTTC
CDR3aa: CASSLIRSQREGQYF
len: 15
v_gene: TRBV5-6
j_gene: TRBJ2-5
abundance: NA
d_gene: NA

CDR3nt: TGTGCCAGCAGCTTACAAGCCAGGGTCTCCACCTTC
CDR3aa: CASSLQARVSTF
len: 12
v_gene: TRBV7-9
j_gene: TRBJ1-2
abundance: few
d_gene: NA

CDR3nt: TGTGCCAGCAGTTTATACCGGGGAACCGGGGAGCTGTTTTTT
CDR3aa: CASSLYRGTGELFF
len: 14
v_gene: TRBV27
j_gene: TRBJ2-2
abundance: NA
d_gene: NA